What follows are 15 T cell receptor beta chains derived from one specimen sequenced in a study of CD8 T cells in Susac syndrome. The authors reverse transcribed 0.5 to 1 ug RNA with random hexamers. TCRdb recomputed calls from the immunoSEQ multiplex PCR reads with MiXCR, one row per CDR3 protein. Here the sample spans 250,000 to 300,000 distinct CDR3 sequences, around 83% being singletons. The specimen was CD8+ T cells from PBMCs. Every receptor here comes from a human donor with multiple sclerosis.

This clonotype showed up just once. The gene calls are TRBV20-1 and TRBJ2-7; 8 bases line up with TRBD2. Per the germline V gene, CDR1 is DFQATT and CDR2 is SNEGSKA (reference sequence). The junction had 11 bases not matched to a gene; V was cut back by 6 bases and J by 4 bases. The CDR3 sequence is 14 residues long. The CDR3 nucleotides read TGCAGTGCCCGCCCGGAGACTAGCGATTACGAGCAGTACTTC. This codes for CSARPETSDYEQYF.

This chain connects TRBV5-5 to TRBJ2-5, with 12 bases that match TRBD1. CDR1 and CDR2 from the germline V gene are SGHKS and YYEKEE (reference sequence). The CDR3 totals 16 residues. The V segment lost 1 base and the J segment 4 bases; nucleotides outside the gene matches: 5. The CDR3 reads CASSLWDRGQGETQYF. The CDR3 DNA follows: TGTGCCAGCAGCTTGTGGGACAGGGGGCAGGGAGAGACCCAGTACTTC.

This chain joins TRBV30 and TRBJ2-1; TRBD2 agrees at 7 bases. Trimming cost V 0 bases and J 2 bases; bases outside gene matches: 10. There are 17 residues in the CDR3. Germline CDR1 reads GTSNPN; CDR2 reads SVGIG (reference sequence). CDR3 region: CAWSVWRLAAPYNEQFF. The CDR3 DNA reads as TGTGCCTGGAGTGTATGGCGTCTAGCGGCCCCCTACAATGAGCAGTTCTTC.

J is TRBJ1-1 and V is TRBV27; 7 nucleotides match TRBD1. The CDR3 has 14 amino acids. CDR1 and CDR2 (germline): MNHEY, SMNVEV (reference sequence). Trimming cost V 5 bases and J 0 bases; bases outside gene matches: 3. CDR3 in DNA: TGTGCCAGCAGTCGGGGACAGATGAACACTGAAGCTTTCTTT. As protein: CASSRGQMNTEAFF.

The chain employs TRBV7-3 and TRBJ2-7, with D tentatively TRBD1 (5 bases). The CDR3 consists of 15 residues. V was cut by 2 bases and J by 2 bases, with 13 bases left in between. Looked up from germline, CDR1 is SGHTA and CDR2 is FQGTGA. For the CDR3, the DNA is TGTGCCAGCAGCTTACAAGGATGGGGCGCCTACGAGCAGTACTTC. It translates to CASSLQGWGAYEQYF.

This clonotype appeared once. The chain has TRBV7-9 and TRBJ2-2; maybe TRBD2 (6 bases). This CDR3 has 15 amino acids. V shed 7 bases and J shed 1 base, with 13 bases lying between them. Germline-derived CDR1 and CDR2 are SEHNR and FQNEAQ (reference sequence). The CDR3 nucleotides are TGTGCCAGCATCGGAGGGACCCTGAACACCGGGGAGCTGTTTTTT. Protein product: CASIGGTLNTGELFF.

The gene calls are TRBV19 and TRBJ1-1; D is ambiguous. This CDR3 region has 12 residues. Trimming pared 7 bases from V and 4 bases from J, leaving 10 bases between. Germline loops: CDR1 LNHDA, CDR2 SQIVND (reference sequence). The chain's CDR3 is CASTGERTEAFF. The CDR3 nucleotides are TGTGCCAGTACTGGGGAGCGCACTGAAGCTTTCTTT.

This clonotype came up once. The V and J genes are TRBV28 and TRBJ2-7; 7 nucleotides match TRBD2. Germline CDR1 MDHEN, CDR2 SYDVKM. The CDR3 consists of 15 residues. Trimming at V came to 7 bases and at J to 2 bases, leaving 11 bases not matched to a gene. This chain's CDR3 is CASTPPGLPTYEQYF. CDR3 nucleotides: TGTGCCAGCACCCCACCGGGACTACCCACCTACGAGCAGTACTTC.

The V and J genes are TRBV27 and TRBJ2-3; tentatively, D is TRBD2 (6 bases). The CDR3 is 14 amino acids. V gave up 5 bases and J gave up 2 bases, with 11 bases separating them. The V gene's germline CDR1 is MNHEY and CDR2 SMNVEV (reference sequence). CDR3 DNA: TGTGCCAGCAGTACGGGACTTACCACAGATACGCAGTATTTT. Encoded protein: CASSTGLTTDTQYF.

V is TRBV12-3 or TRBV12-4 and J is TRBJ2-5, with D hard to call. This CDR3 region has 14 residues. V dropped 3 bases and J dropped 1 base, with 9 bases sitting between them. CDR3 region: CASSFVRSQETQYF. CDR3 bases: TGTGCCAGCAGTTTCGTGCGGAGCCAAGAGACCCAGTACTTC.

This sequence joins TRBV9 and TRBJ1-2; D remains ambiguous. Trimming stripped 0 bases from V and 3 bases from J, with 6 bases between. Germline-derived CDR1 and CDR2 are SGDLS and YYNGEE. The CDR3 consists of 13 residues. CDR3 region: CASSVGNDYGYTF. The CDR3 DNA reads TGTGCCAGCAGCGTAGGGAACGACTATGGCTACACCTTC.

This rearrangement joins TRBV27 to TRBJ2-1; TRBD2 might be the D (5 bases). The CDR3 is 16 amino acids. The V and J ends lost 2 bases and 0 bases respectively, with 11 bases between them. Germline V gene sequence: CDR1 MNHEY, CDR2 SMNVEV (reference sequence). CDR3 sequence: CASSLIPGSSYNEQFF. The CDR3, as DNA: TGTGCCAGCAGTTTAATCCCGGGAAGCTCCTACAATGAGCAGTTCTTC.

CDR3 sequence: CASLAGGPVHNEQFF. Here the CDR3 DNA reads TGTGCCAGCCTAGCGGGAGGGCCGGTCCACAATGAGCAGTTCTTC. The chain is built from TRBV7-9 and TRBJ2-1, with 12 bases identical to TRBD2. J lost 5 bases, V lost 8 bases, and 7 bases had no gene match. The CDR3 has 15 amino acids. Germline V gene sequence: CDR1 SEHNR, CDR2 FQNEAQ (reference sequence).

This chain links TRBV27 with TRBJ1-2; a possible D gene is TRBD1 (5 bases). The CDR3 runs to 16 residues. V was trimmed by 5 bases and J by 2 bases, leaving 18 bases between them. Germline values: CDR1 MNHEY, CDR2 SMNVEV (reference sequence). CDR3 bases: TGTGCCAGCAGTCCAGGGTTAGGGGTGGGCAACTATGGCTACACCTTC. This translates into CASSPGLGVGNYGYTF.

The chain joins TRBV11-2 to TRBJ2-7, with no clear D. The germline V gene has CDR1 SGHAT and CDR2 FQNNGV. The V end was cut by 5 bases, the J end by 1 base, with 15 bases between. This CDR3 comprises 15 residues. The CDR3 is CASSPWRNRSYEQYF. CDR3 sequence (DNA): TGTGCCAGCAGCCCGTGGCGGAATCGTTCCTACGAGCAGTACTTC.